This T cell receptor beta chain was recovered during a study of lymphopenia after photon versus proton radiotherapy (dated by TCRdb to about 2019). With regard to the full study: The study compared the immunological effects of photon versus proton radiation therapy in patients with gastrointestinal tumors who developed high-grade lymphopenia. A cohort of roughly 18 patients with gastrointestinal tumors who received either photon or proton therapy and subsequently developed lymphopenia was included. The study was designed to characterize how the impact on the immune system differs between the two radiation modalities. What the study reported, not specific to this receptor: After the lymphocyte count nadir, oligoclonal expansion, especially of CD8+ Temra cells, was observed in photon-treated repertoires, and the drop in diversity was driven by this expansion. Among patients across the cohort who died, overall survival time showed an inverse correlation with a larger post-nadir drop in TCR diversity. The survival association was assessed only in patients who died, and better survival with proton therapy was presented by the authors as a possibility rather than a demonstrated result. During treatment, patients who received proton therapy stayed relatively stable, whereas patients who received photon therapy lost naive T cells and TCR diversity and gained effector/memory populations.

Comments on this clone: No antigen is known for it. Qualities for individual bases were not recorded, and no much larger clone is one base off.

The trim is 4 bases for V and 7 bases for J, with a gap of 14 bases between the germline ends. The germline V gene sets CDR1 to MNHEY and CDR2 to SVGAGI. Including cysteine and phenylalanine, the CDR3 has 13 amino acids. Only the CDR3 DNA is retained, 39 bases long and in frame from the first base. Library preparation used the immunoSEQ multiplex PCR assay. Deep sequencing of rearranged TCR beta loci, alongside multiparametric flow cytometry, was used to profile T cell repertoires. In its TCRdb copy, this immuneACCESS table keeps in-frame sequences only and misses some clones. Where compared with another copy, unresolved V genes explain less than half of these, and the others have no known cause. The sample table lists 30,000 or so clones, roughly 87% of them with a count of one. Around 50% of the sample is taken by the ten largest.

The sample consisted of peripheral blood, taken from a patient treated with proton-based radiotherapy. This chain is built from TRBV6-5 and TRBJ2-7; the D segment is perhaps TRBD1 or TRBD2, each sharing 6 matched bases. This TCR was recovered from a woman aged 55-75 years with cholangiocarcinoma. Some clones in this sample may be carry-over from other donors' samples. In nucleotide form, the sequence is TGTGCCAGCAGTTTTGGGGGGCGGGGAGAGCAGTACTTC. This encodes CASSFGGRGEQYF.